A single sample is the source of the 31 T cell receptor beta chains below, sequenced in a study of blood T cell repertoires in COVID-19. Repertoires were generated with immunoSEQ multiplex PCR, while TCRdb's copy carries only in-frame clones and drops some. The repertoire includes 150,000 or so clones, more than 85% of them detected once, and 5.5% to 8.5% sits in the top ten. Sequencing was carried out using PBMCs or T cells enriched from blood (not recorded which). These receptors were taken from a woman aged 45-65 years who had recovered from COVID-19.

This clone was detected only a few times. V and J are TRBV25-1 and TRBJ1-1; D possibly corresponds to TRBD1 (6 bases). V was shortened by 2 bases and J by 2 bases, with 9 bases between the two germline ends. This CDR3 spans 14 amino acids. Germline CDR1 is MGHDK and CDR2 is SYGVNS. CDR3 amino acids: CASSEHRDNTEAFF. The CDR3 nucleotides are TGTGCCAGCAGTGAACACAGGGACAACACTGAAGCTTTCTTT.

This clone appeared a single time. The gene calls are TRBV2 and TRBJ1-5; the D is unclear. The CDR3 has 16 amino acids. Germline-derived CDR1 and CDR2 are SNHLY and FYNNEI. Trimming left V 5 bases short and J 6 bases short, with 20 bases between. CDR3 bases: TGTGCCAGCAGTACCTCAAGCCCCGTAATCGGTCAGCCCCAGCATTTT. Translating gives CASSTSSPVIGQPQHF.

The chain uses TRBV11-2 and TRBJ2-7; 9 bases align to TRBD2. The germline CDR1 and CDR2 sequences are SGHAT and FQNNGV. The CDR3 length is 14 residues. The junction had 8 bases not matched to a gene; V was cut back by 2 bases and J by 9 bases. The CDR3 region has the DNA TGTGCCAGCAGCTTACTAGCGGGGACAGACCGGCAGTACTTC. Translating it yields CASSLLAGTDRQYF.

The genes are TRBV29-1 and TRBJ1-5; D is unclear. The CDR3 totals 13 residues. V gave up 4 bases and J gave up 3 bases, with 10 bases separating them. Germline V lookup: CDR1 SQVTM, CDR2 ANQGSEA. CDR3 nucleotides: TGCAGCGTTGCCCGGGAACTCAATCAGCCCCAGCATTTT. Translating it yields CSVARELNQPQHF.

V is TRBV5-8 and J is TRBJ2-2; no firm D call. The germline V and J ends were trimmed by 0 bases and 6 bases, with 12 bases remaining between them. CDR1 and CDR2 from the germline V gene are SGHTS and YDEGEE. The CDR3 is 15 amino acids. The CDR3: CASSLGSRASGELFF. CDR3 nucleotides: TGTGCCAGCAGCTTGGGTTCTCGAGCTTCCGGGGAGCTGTTTTTT.

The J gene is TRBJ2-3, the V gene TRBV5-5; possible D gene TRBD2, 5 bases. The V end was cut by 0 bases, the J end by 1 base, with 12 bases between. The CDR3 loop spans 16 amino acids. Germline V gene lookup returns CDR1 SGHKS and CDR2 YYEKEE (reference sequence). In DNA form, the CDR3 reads TGTGCCAGCAGCTTGGTTCAGAGGGAACGCACAGATACGCAGTATTTT. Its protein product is CASSLVQRERTDTQYF.

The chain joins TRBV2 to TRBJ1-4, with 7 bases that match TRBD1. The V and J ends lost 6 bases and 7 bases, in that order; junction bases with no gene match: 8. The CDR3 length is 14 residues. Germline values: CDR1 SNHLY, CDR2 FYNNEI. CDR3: CASRETGVGEKLFF. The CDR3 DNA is TGTGCCAGCAGGGAAACAGGGGTGGGTGAAAAACTGTTTTTT. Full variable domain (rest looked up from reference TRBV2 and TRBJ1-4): EPEVTQTPSHQVTQMGQEVILRCVPISNHLYFYWYRQILGQKVEFLVSFYNNEISEKSEIFDDQFSVERPDGSNFTLKIRSTKLEDSAMYFCASRETGVGEKLFFGSGTQLSVL.

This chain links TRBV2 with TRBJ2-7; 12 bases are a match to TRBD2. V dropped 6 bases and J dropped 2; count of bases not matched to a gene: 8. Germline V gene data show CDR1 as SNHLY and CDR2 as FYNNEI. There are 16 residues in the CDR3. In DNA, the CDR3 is TGTGCCAGCAGCGTGGGACTAGCGGGCAATCCCTACGAGCAGTACTTC. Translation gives CASSVGLAGNPYEQYF.

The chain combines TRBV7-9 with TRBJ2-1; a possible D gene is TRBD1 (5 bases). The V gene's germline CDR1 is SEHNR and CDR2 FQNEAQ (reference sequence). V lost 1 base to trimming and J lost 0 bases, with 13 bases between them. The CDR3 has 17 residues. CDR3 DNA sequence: TGTGCCAGCAGCTTAGGGGCAGGGATGATCTCCTACAATGAGCAGTTCTTC. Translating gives CASSLGAGMISYNEQFF.

CDR3 bases: TGTGCCAGCAGTCCCCAGGGTTTAGCCAAAAACATTCAGTACTTC. Translation: CASSPQGLAKNIQYF. J is TRBJ2-4 and V is TRBV28; TRBD1 is a possible D gene (5 bases). CDR3 length: 15 residues. Germline V gene sequence: CDR1 MDHEN, CDR2 SYDVKM. The V and J ends lost 5 bases and 0 bases respectively, with 11 bases between them.

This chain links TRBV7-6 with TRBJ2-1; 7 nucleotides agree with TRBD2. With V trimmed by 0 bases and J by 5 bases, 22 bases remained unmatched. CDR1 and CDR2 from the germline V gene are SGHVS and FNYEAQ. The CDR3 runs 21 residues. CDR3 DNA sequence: TGTGCCAGCAGCTTAGCGTCGTGGCGGGAGAGAGAGTCCGAATTACACAATGAGCAGTTCTTC. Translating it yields CASSLASWRERESELHNEQFF.

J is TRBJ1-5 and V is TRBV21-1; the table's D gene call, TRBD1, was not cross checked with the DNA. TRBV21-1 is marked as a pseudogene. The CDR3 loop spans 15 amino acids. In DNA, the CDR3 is TGTGCCAGCAGCACACAGGGGGGGGACAAGCAGCCCCAGCATTTT. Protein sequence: CASSTQGGDKQPQHF.

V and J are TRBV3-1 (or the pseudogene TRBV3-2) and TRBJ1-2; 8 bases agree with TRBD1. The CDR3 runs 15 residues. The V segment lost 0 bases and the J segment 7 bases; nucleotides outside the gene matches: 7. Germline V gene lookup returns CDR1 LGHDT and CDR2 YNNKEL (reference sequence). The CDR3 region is CASSQDSQGAGGYTF. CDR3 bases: TGTGCCAGCAGCCAAGATTCCCAGGGGGCTGGTGGCTACACCTTC.

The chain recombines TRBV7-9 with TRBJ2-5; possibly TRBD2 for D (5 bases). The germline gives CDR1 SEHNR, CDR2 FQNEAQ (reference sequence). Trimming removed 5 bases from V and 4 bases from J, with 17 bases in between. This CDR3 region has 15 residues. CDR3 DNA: TGTGCCAGCAGCGACTATACGGGGTACGGAGAGACCCAGTACTTC. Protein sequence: CASSDYTGYGETQYF.

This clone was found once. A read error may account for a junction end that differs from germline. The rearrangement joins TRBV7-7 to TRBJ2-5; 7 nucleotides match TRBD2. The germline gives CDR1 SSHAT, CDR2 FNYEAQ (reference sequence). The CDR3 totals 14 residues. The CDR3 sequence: CASSLERGQETQYF. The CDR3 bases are TGTGCTAGCAGCTTAGAGCGGGGCCAAGAGACCCAGTACTTC.

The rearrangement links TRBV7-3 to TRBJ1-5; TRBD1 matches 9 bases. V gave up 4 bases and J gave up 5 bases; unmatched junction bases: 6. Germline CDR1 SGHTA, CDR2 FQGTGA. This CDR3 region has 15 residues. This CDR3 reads CASSSTGGKDQPQHF. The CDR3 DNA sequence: TGTGCCAGCAGCTCGACAGGGGGTAAGGATCAGCCCCAGCATTTT.

Written as DNA, the CDR3 is TGTGCCAGCAGTGCAGCGGAGGAGCCACAAGAGACCCAGTACTTC. Protein: CASSAAEEPQETQYF. This rearrangement joins TRBV25-1 to TRBJ2-5; D is perhaps TRBD2 (5 bases). Germline lookup yields CDR1 MGHDK and CDR2 SYGVNS. Trimming removed 4 bases at V and 2 bases at J, with 14 bases between. CDR3 length equals 15 residues. Full variable domain (missing parts from reference TRBV25-1 and TRBJ2-5): EADIYQTPRYLVIGTGKKITLECSQTMGHDKMYWYQQDPGMELHLIHYSYGVNSTEKGDLSSESTVSRIRTEHFPLTLESARPSHTSQYLCASSAAEEPQETQYFGPGTRLLVL.

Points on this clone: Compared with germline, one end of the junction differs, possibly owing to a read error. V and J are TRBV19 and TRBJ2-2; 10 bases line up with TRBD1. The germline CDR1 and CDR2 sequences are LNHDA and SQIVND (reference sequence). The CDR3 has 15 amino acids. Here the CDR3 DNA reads TGTGCCAGTAGTCGAGGACAGGGGGGAGCCGGGGAGTTGTTTTTT. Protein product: CASSRGQGGAGELFF.

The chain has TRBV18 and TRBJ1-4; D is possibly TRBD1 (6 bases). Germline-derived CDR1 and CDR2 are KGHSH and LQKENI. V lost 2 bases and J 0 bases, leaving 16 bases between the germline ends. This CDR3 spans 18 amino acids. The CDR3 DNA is TGTGCCAGCTCACCATACACAGGGATGATTGCAACTAATGAAAAACTGTTTTTT. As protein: CASSPYTGMIATNEKLFF.

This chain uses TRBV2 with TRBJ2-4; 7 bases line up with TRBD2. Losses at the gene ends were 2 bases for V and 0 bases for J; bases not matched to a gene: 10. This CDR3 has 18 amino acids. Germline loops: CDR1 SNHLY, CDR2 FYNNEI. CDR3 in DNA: TGTGCCAGCAGTGAAACCCTAGCGGCAACTCTAGCCAAAAACATTCAGTACTTC. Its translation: CASSETLAATLAKNIQYF.

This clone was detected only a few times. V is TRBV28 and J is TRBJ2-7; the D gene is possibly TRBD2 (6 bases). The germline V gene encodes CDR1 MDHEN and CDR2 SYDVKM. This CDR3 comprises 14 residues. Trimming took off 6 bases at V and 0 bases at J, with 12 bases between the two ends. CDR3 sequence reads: CASRSRGSSYEQYF. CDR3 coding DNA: TGTGCCAGCAGATCTCGGGGGAGCTCCTACGAGCAGTACTTC.

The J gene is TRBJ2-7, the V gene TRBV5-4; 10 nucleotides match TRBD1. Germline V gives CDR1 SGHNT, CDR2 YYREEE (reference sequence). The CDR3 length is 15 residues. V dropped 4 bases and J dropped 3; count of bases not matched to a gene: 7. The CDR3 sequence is CASSTGTGVLYEQYF. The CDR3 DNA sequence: TGTGCCAGCAGCACCGGGACAGGGGTCCTCTACGAGCAGTACTTC.

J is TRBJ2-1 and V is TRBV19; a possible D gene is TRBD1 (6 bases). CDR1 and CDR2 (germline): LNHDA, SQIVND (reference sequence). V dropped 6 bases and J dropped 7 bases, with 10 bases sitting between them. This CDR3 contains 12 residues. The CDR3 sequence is CASSPQGNEQFF. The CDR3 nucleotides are TGTGCCAGTAGCCCTCAGGGGAATGAGCAGTTCTTC.

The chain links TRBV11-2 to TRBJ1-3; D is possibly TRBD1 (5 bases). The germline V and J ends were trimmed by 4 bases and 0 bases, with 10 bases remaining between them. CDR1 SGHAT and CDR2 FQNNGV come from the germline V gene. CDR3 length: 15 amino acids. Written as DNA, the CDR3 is TGTGCCAGCAGCTCACCAGGGTTCTCTGGAAACACCATATATTTT. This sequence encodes CASSSPGFSGNTIYF.

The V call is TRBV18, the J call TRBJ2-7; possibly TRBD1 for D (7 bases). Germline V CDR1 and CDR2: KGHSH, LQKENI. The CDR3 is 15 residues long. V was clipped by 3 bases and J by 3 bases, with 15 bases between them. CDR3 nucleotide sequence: TGTGCCAGCTCACCCGGACAGGCGGACTACTACGAGCAGTACTTC. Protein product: CASSPGQADYYEQYF.

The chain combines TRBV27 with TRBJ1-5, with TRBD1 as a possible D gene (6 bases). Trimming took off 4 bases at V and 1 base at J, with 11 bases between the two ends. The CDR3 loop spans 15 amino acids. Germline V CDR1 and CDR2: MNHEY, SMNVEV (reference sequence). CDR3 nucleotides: TGTGCCAGCAGTTGGAGCAGGGGAAGCAATCAGCCCCAGCATTTT. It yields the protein CASSWSRGSNQPQHF.

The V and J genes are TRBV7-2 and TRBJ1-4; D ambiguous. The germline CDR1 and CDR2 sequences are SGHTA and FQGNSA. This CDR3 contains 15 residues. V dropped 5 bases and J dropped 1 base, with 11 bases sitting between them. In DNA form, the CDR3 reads TGTGCCAGCAGCCCGGGTGGCAGAACTAATGAAAAACTGTTTTTT. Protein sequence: CASSPGGRTNEKLFF. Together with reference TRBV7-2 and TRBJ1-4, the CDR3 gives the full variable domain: GAGVSQSPSNKVTEKGKDVELRCDPISGHTALYWYRQSLGQGLEFLIYFQGNSAPDKSGLPSDRFSAERTGGSVSTLTIQRTQQEDSAVYLCASSPGGRTNEKLFFGSGTQLSVL.

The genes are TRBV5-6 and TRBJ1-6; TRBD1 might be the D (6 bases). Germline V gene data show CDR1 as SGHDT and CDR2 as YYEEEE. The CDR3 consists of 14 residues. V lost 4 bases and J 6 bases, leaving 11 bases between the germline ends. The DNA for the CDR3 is TGTGCCAGCAGCGGCGGACAGAGTAATTCACCCCTCCACTTT. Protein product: CASSGGQSNSPLHF.

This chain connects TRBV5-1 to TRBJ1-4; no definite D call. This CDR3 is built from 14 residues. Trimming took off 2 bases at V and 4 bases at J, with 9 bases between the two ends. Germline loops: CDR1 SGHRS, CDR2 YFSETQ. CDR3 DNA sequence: TGCGCCAGCAGCTTCGGCGGCCTTAATGAAAAACTGTTTTTT. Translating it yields CASSFGGLNEKLFF.

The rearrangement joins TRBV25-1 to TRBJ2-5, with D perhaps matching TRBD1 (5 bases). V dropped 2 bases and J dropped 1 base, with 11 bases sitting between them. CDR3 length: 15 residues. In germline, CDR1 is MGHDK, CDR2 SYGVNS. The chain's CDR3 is CASSEHWGGQETQYF. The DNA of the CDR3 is TGTGCCAGCAGTGAACACTGGGGCGGCCAAGAGACCCAGTACTTC. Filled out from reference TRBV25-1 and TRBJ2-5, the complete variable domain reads EADIYQTPRYLVIGTGKKITLECSQTMGHDKMYWYQQDPGMELHLIHYSYGVNSTEKGDLSSESTVSRIRTEHFPLTLESARPSHTSQYLCASSEHWGGQETQYFGPGTRLLVL.

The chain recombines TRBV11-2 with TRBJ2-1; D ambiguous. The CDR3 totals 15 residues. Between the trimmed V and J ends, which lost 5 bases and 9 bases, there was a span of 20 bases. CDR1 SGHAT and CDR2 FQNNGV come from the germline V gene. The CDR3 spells CASSLARAKNGEQFF. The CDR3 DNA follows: TGTGCCAGCAGCCTTGCGCGCGCCAAAAATGGTGAGCAGTTCTTC.